This T cell receptor beta chain was recorded in a study of CD8+ T cells in alopecia areata. Study-level results: Scalp specimens additionally yield sequences from normal skin's resident alphabeta T cells.

The germline V and J ends were trimmed by 2 bases and 4 bases, with 8 bases remaining between them. This CDR3 is 13 amino acids long. Looked up from germline, CDR1 is GTSNPN and CDR2 is SVGIG (reference sequence). The sequencing template was cDNA reverse transcribed from extracted RNA. TCRdb's table, derived via immunoSEQ multiplex PCR, lists solely in-frame clones and lacks some. The sample lists more than 95,000 clones; less than 80% were seen once. Using a FACSAria, the CD4+ and CD8+ T cells were sorted from the PBMCs. For this clone: What it binds is unknown.

The sample comprised CD4+ T cells sorted from blood. The chain joins TRBV30 to TRBJ2-2; the D gene is possibly TRBD2 (6 bases). The source is a human donor in good health. The CDR3 DNA follows: TGTGCCTGGAGTCCGGGGGTCACCGGGGAGCTGTTTTTT. This codes for CAWSPGVTGELFF.